A selection of T cell receptor beta chains follows, all from one sample in a study of regulatory T cells in long-lasting Graves disease. MiXCR was run by TCRdb on the multiplex PCR reads, yielding one entry per CDR3 protein. The data show 600,000 to 850,000 distinct CDR3 sequences, with 30% seen just once and 42% held by the top ten. The sequencing here drew on peripheral blood mononuclear cells (PBMCs), taken when the disease was refractory, from a patient treated with antithyroid drugs. The origin of the receptors is a female donor with Graves disease. The CDR3 runs from the conserved cysteine through the conserved F or W. D genes are given only for firm matches. Clone size is given for some rows only: seen once, a few or many times, or a class if the clone is expanded.

J gene | V gene | D gene | CDR3 length | clone size | CDR3 protein | CDR3 DNA
TRBJ1-2 | TRBV12-3/TRBV12-4 | NA | 16 | many | CASRSRGGGPPYGYTF | TGTGCCAGCAGGTCCCGTGGTGGGGGGCCTCCCTATGGCTACACCTTC
TRBJ2-1 | TRBV19 | TRBD2 | 15 | NA | CASSEAAGGYNEQFF | TGTGCCAGCAGCGAGGCGGCGGGGGGATACAATGAGCAGTTCTTC
TRBJ1-5 | TRBV15 | TRBD1 | 15 | few | CATSRTGSDNQPQHF | TGTGCCACCAGCAGGACAGGGTCTGACAATCAGCCCCAGCATTTT
TRBJ1-1 | TRBV11-1 | NA | 14 | few | CASSLHRAYTEAFF | TGTGCCAGCAGCTTACACAGAGCCTACACTGAAGCTTTCTTT
TRBJ2-5 | TRBV20-1 | TRBD2 | 15 | few | CSALGLAVRHETQYF | TGCAGTGCTCTCGGACTAGCGGTCAGGCATGAGACCCAGTACTTC
TRBJ1-2 | TRBV28 | NA | 13 | many | CASSFQGFYGYTF | TGTGCCAGCAGTTTCCAGGGGTTCTATGGCTACACCTTC
TRBJ1-2 | TRBV4-1 | NA | 15 | NA | CASSQEMSRPYGYTF | TGCGCCAGCAGCCAAGAAATGTCGAGACCCTATGGCTACACCTTC
TRBJ1-5 | TRBV6-5 | TRBD1 | 15 | few | CASSYRGQGGQPQHF | TGTGCCAGCAGTTACCGTGGACAGGGTGGTCAGCCCCAGCATTTT
TRBJ2-7 | TRBV6-9 | TRBD2 | 16 | many | CASSGSRQAATYEQYF | TGCGCCAGCAGCGGGAGTAGGCAGGCCGCAACCTACGAGCAGTACTTC
TRBJ1-5 | TRBV28 | TRBD1 | 20 | NA | CASSLAGFQTGALNNQPQHF | TGTGCCAGCAGTTTAGCGGGGTTCCAAACAGGGGCCCTTAACAATCAGCCCCAGCATTTT
TRBJ1-2 | TRBV7-9 | NA | 15 | NA | CASSRKTTENYGYTF | TGTGCCAGCAGCAGGAAAACGACAGAGAACTATGGCTACACCTTC
TRBJ2-7 | TRBV20-1 | TRBD1 | 14 | NA | CSASRQGSRGEQYF | TGCAGTGCTTCCAGACAGGGCTCCCGGGGCGAGCAGTACTTC
TRBJ2-5 | TRBV20-1 | NA | 14 | NA | CSGRGLTHQETQYF | TGCAGTGGCAGGGGCCTTACCCACCAAGAGACCCAGTACTTC
TRBJ2-2 | TRBV19 | NA | 15 | NA | CAGSILSANTGELFF | TGTGCCGGTAGTATCCTCTCAGCGAACACCGGGGAGCTGTTTTTT
TRBJ1-2 | TRBV24-1 | TRBD1 | 16 | NA | CATSDPAQGAFSGYTF | TGTGCCACCAGTGATCCCGCACAGGGGGCCTTTAGTGGCTACACCTTC
TRBJ2-7 | TRBV19 | TRBD1 | 16 | NA | CASSSEEGQGVYEQYF | TGTGCCAGTAGCTCTGAAGAAGGACAGGGGGTCTACGAGCAGTACTTC
TRBJ1-2 | TRBV6-1 | NA | 13 | many | CASSPIDSYGYTF | TGTGCCAGCAGCCCTATTGACAGCTATGGCTACACCTTC
TRBJ1-4 | TRBV2 | NA | 15 | many | CASSEFPGAGEKLFF | TGTGCCAGCAGTGAGTTTCCAGGGGCAGGAGAAAAACTGTTTTTT
TRBJ2-5 | TRBV6-4 | TRBD2 | 18 | NA | CASSSDSLGLSGSETQYF | TGTGCCAGCAGTTCCGACTCCCTAGGATTAAGCGGGAGTGAGACCCAGTACTTC
TRBJ1-2 | TRBV10-3 | NA | 16 | NA | CAISEPWDGTNYGYTF | TGTGCCATCAGTGAGCCGTGGGACGGTACTAACTATGGCTACACCTTC
TRBJ1-3 | TRBV5-5 | NA | 16 | NA | CASSLLGRNSGNTIYF | TGTGCCAGCAGCTTACTGGGCCGGAACTCTGGAAACACCATATATTTT
TRBJ1-1 | TRBV6-5 | NA | 15 | NA | CASSYSRRVDTEAFF | TGTGCCAGCAGTTACTCGAGGAGGGTTGACACTGAAGCTTTCTTT
TRBJ2-7 | TRBV7-6 | NA | 17 | few | CASSLGVDSDYLHEQYF | TGTGCCAGCAGCTTGGGGGTGGATAGCGATTACCTCCACGAGCAGTACTTC
TRBJ2-3 | TRBV11-1 | TRBD1 | 14 | NA | CASSHRQGTDTQYF | TGTGCCAGCAGCCATCGACAGGGAACTGATACGCAGTATTTT
TRBJ1-3 | TRBV7-6 | NA | 15 | few | CASRPIGNSGNTIYF | TGTGCCAGCAGGCCGATCGGGAACTCTGGAAACACCATATATTTT
TRBJ1-2 | TRBV29-1 | NA | 18 | NA | CSVDIPAVTGGVGYGYTF | TGCAGCGTCGATATTCCGGCCGTCACCGGGGGAGTTGGCTATGGCTACACCTTC
TRBJ2-7 | TRBV6-1 | NA | 14 | NA | CASSESGRLYEQYF | TGTGCCAGCAGTGAATCTGGCAGGCTCTACGAGCAGTACTTC
TRBJ1-1 | TRBV27 | NA | 13 | NA | CANTRTPGTEAFF | TGTGCCAACACCAGGACCCCGGGGACTGAAGCTTTCTTT
TRBJ1-2 | TRBV30 | NA | 14 | once | CAFTSLKTGGGYTF | TGTGCCTTCACTTCTCTCAAGACGGGTGGTGGCTACACCTTC
TRBJ1-1 | TRBV4-1 | NA | 15 | once | CASSRDSDPRTEAFF | TGCGCCAGCAGCCGAGACAGTGACCCTCGGACTGAAGCTTTCTTT
TRBJ1-6 | TRBV27 | TRBD1 | 13 | few | CAIAGQGGSPLHF | TGTGCCATCGCGGGACAGGGCGGCTCACCCCTCCACTTT
TRBJ2-7 | TRBV5-1 | NA | 15 | few | CASSKSGSPPNEQYF | TGCGCCAGCAGCAAATCAGGGTCCCCCCCAAACGAGCAGTACTTC
TRBJ1-6 | TRBV30 | TRBD1 | 15 | few | CAWSSTGQAASPLHF | TGTGCCTGGAGTTCCACGGGACAGGCTGCTTCACCCCTCCACTTT
TRBJ2-3 | TRBV20-1 | TRBD2 | 16 | few | CSALPSGTSSTDTQYF | TGCAGTGCCCTACCAAGCGGGACGTCTAGCACAGATACGCAGTATTTT
TRBJ2-2 | TRBV30 | NA | 14 | NA | CAWSVGSHTGELFF | TGTGCCTGGAGTGTGGGCTCGCACACCGGGGAGCTGTTTTTT
TRBJ1-2 | TRBV2 | TRBD1 | 14 | many | CASSEPRGDYGYTF | TGTGCCAGCAGTGAACCCAGGGGGGACTATGGCTACACCTTC
TRBJ1-2 | TRBV11-2 | NA | 13 | few | CASSEKRNYGYTF | TGTGCCAGCAGCGAAAAAAGGAACTATGGCTACACCTTC
TRBJ1-1 | TRBV25-1 | NA | 13 | NA | CASSLRTWGEAFF | TGTGCCAGCAGCCTTAGAACCTGGGGTGAAGCTTTCTTT
TRBJ1-2 | TRBV11-2 | NA | 15 | few | CASSLDLQLAPPYTF | TGTGCCAGCAGCTTAGATCTTCAGTTAGCACCCCCCTACACCTTC
TRBJ2-3 | TRBV11-3 | NA | 13 | few | CASSLSPLDTQYF | TGTGCCAGCAGCTTATCCCCACTCGATACGCAGTATTTT
TRBJ1-1 | TRBV6-1 | TRBD1 | 14 | many | CASSEGQGVTEAFF | TGTGCCAGCAGTGAAGGACAGGGAGTCACTGAAGCTTTCTTT
TRBJ1-1 | TRBV13 | NA | 14 | NA | CASSLGSFSTEAFF | TGTGCCAGCAGCTTAGGCTCGTTTTCCACTGAAGCTTTCTTT
TRBJ1-2 | TRBV12-3/TRBV12-4 | TRBD1 | 15 | many | CASRPTGGKGYGYTF | TGTGCCAGCAGACCAACAGGGGGCAAGGGCTATGGCTACACCTTC
TRBJ2-2 | TRBV29-1 | TRBD1 | 14 | NA | CSFRTGVGTGELFF | TGCAGCTTTCGGACAGGGGTAGGCACCGGGGAGCTGTTTTTT
TRBJ2-1 | TRBV12-3/TRBV12-4 | NA | 14 | NA | CASSKLNPSNEQFF | TGTGCCAGCAGCAAACTGAACCCTAGCAATGAGCAGTTCTTC
TRBJ2-7 | TRBV6-1 | NA | 15 | NA | CASSVLGLVSYEQYF | TGTGCCAGCAGTGTTTTAGGTCTAGTCTCCTACGAGCAGTACTTC
TRBJ1-5 | TRBV20-1 | TRBD1 | 16 | NA | CSARVGQGASNQPQHF | TGCAGTGCTAGAGTGGGACAGGGGGCCAGCAATCAGCCCCAGCATTTT
TRBJ2-2 | TRBV20-1 | TRBD2 | 16 | few | CSARTRREKKGGELFF | TGCAGTGCTAGGACCAGGCGGGAGAAGAAGGGCGGGGAGCTGTTTTTT
TRBJ1-2 | TRBV29-1 | NA | 12 | NA | CSVDGPSYGYTF | TGCAGCGTTGATGGGCCGAGCTATGGCTACACCTTC
TRBJ2-5 | TRBV20-1 | TRBD2 | 15 | few | CSAPPGTSVEETQYF | TGCAGTGCCCCCCCCGGGACTAGCGTAGAAGAGACCCAGTACTTC
TRBJ1-2 | TRBV18 | TRBD1 | 16 | NA | CASSPYGQGASGGYTF | TGTGCCAGCTCACCTTACGGACAGGGGGCATCGGGTGGCTACACCTTC
TRBJ2-1 | TRBV5-1 | NA | 13 | NA | CASSALLENEQFF | TGCGCCAGCAGCGCCTTACTAGAAAATGAGCAGTTCTTC
TRBJ2-5 | TRBV11-2 | NA | 16 | NA | CASSLGVGALQETQYF | TGTGCCAGCAGCCTGGGCGTCGGGGCCCTTCAAGAGACCCAGTACTTC